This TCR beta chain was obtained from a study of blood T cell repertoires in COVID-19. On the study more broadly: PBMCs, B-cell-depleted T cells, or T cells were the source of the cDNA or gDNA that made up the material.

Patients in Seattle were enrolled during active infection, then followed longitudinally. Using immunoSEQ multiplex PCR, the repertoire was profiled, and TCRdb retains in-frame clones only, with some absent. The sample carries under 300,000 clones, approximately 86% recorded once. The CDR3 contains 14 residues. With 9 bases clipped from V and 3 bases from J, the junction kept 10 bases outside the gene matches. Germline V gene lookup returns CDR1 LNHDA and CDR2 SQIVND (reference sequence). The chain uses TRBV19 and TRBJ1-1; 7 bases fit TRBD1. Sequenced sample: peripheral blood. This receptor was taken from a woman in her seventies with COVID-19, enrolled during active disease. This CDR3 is CASGTAQTHTEAFF. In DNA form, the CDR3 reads TGTGCCAGCGGGACAGCCCAAACACACACTGAAGCTTTCTTT.